A single sample is the source of the 23 T cell receptor beta chains below, sequenced in a study of graft-versus-host responses after intestinal transplantation. The repertoire was sequenced with immunoSEQ multiplex PCR; TCRdb's copy has only in-frame clones and lacks some. The sample has 80,000 to 100,000 clones; roughly 90% are singletons. For these TCRs, the target antigens are not known. Sequenced here: unstimulated CD4+ T cells sorted from spleen or lymph node cells, sampled before intestinal transplant. Receptor source: a human donor who received an intestinal transplant.

The CDR3 spells CASSRGDRDWSSPLHF. CDR3 nucleotide sequence: TGTGCCAGCAGCAGGGGGGACAGGGACTGGAGTTCACCCCTCCACTTT. The V and J genes are TRBV5-6 and TRBJ1-6; TRBD1 agrees at 9 bases. The germline gives CDR1 SGHDT, CDR2 YYEEEE. The CDR3 loop spans 16 amino acids. V trimming: 4 bases; J trimming: 9 bases; junction bases outside the gene matches: 11. Based on the CDR3 plus reference TRBV5-6 and TRBJ1-6, the full variable domain is DAGVTQSPTHLIKTRGQQVTLRCSPKSGHDTVSWYQQALGQGPQFIFQYYEEEERQRGNFPDRFSGHQFPNYSSELNVNALLLGDSALYLCASSRGDRDWSSPLHFGNGTRLTVT.

V usage is TRBV7-7 and J usage is TRBJ2-7; perhaps TRBD1 as D (5 bases). Germline values: CDR1 SSHAT, CDR2 FNYEAQ (reference sequence). Trimming stripped 0 bases from V and 4 bases from J, with 13 bases between. This CDR3 spans 15 amino acids. The CDR3 reads CASSLALGADYEQYF. The CDR3 DNA reads as TGTGCCAGCAGCTTAGCGCTAGGGGCGGATTACGAGCAGTACTTC.

The rearrangement links TRBV5-4 to TRBJ1-1, with no clear D. V was shortened by 0 bases and J by 5 bases, with 8 bases between the two germline ends. The CDR3 length is 13 residues. CDR1 is SGHNT, CDR2 YYREEE, per germline (reference sequence). CDR3 residues: CASSLAGWTEAFF. CDR3 coding DNA: TGTGCCAGCAGCTTGGCGGGGTGGACTGAAGCTTTCTTT.

The chain combines TRBV7-2 with TRBJ2-1, with a tentative D call TRBD1 (6 bases). This CDR3 region has 12 residues. CDR1 is SGHTA, CDR2 FQGNSA, per germline. With 3 bases removed from V and 16 bases from J, the gap between germline ends came to 16 bases. In nucleotides, the CDR3 is TGTGCCAGCAGCTTCGACAGGAACCTCCCCTTCTTC. It translates to CASSFDRNLPFF.

The chain couples TRBV6-5 to TRBJ2-5; TRBD1 is a possible D gene (6 bases). The CDR3 consists of 14 residues. CDR1 is MNHEY and CDR2 is SVGAGI in the germline V gene. V gave up 2 bases and J gave up 3 bases, with 10 bases separating them. CDR3 in amino acids: CASSYADSKETQYF. The DNA of the CDR3 is TGTGCCAGCAGTTACGCGGACAGTAAAGAGACCCAGTACTTC.

This chain uses TRBV6-4 with TRBJ2-2, with D perhaps matching TRBD2 (6 bases). V was cut by 5 bases and J by 6 bases, with 16 bases left in between. The CDR3 sequence is 15 residues long. Germline-derived CDR1 and CDR2 are MRHNA and SNTAGT. CDR3 loop: CASSRDFSTAGELFF. CDR3 DNA: TGTGCCAGCAGTCGGGACTTCTCAACGGCCGGGGAGCTGTTTTTT.

J is TRBJ1-2 and V is TRBV7-6, with 8 bases identical to TRBD1. Germline V lookup: CDR1 SGHVS, CDR2 FNYEAQ. V was pared by 5 bases and J by 3 bases, with 5 bases of the junction left unmatched. The CDR3 length is 14 residues. The CDR3 DNA sequence: TGTGCCAGCAGCGAAGGACAGGGTGACTATGGCTACACCTTC. This encodes CASSEGQGDYGYTF.

This rearrangement joins TRBV2 to TRBJ2-3; TRBD1 agrees at 8 bases. Germline V gene sequence: CDR1 SNHLY, CDR2 FYNNEI. The CDR3 is 16 residues long. J lost 3 bases, V lost 6 bases, and 11 bases had no gene match. The DNA for the CDR3 is TGTGCCAGCAGACTCGAACAGGGGGTTGGGACAGATACGCAGTATTTT. Amino acid sequence: CASRLEQGVGTDTQYF.

This rearrangement joins TRBV27 to TRBJ2-5; a possible D gene is TRBD2 (5 bases). V lost 0 bases and J lost 2, with 13 bases in between. Germline V CDR1 and CDR2: MNHEY, SMNVEV (reference sequence). This CDR3 region has 16 residues. CDR3 in DNA: TGTGCCAGCAGTTTATCCCCGACTATGGGACAAGAGACCCAGTACTTC. Its translation: CASSLSPTMGQETQYF.

The chain recombines TRBV14 with TRBJ2-2; 9 nucleotides align to TRBD1. The CDR3 loop spans 19 amino acids. Germline CDR1 SGHDN, CDR2 FVKESK. Trimming removed 4 bases from V and 1 base from J; junction bases left unmatched: 13. The CDR3 spells CASSPGTGSAGVNTGELFF. DNA of the CDR3: TGTGCCAGCAGCCCGGGGACAGGGTCGGCGGGAGTGAACACCGGGGAGCTGTTTTTT.

The chain carries TRBV9 and TRBJ1-4, with D maybe TRBD1 (6 bases). The germline V and J ends were trimmed by 1 base and 8 bases, with 12 bases remaining between them. The V gene's germline CDR1 is SGDLS and CDR2 YYNGEE. There are 14 residues in the CDR3. The CDR3 DNA reads TGTGCCAGCAGCGTATTAGGAACAGGGGAAAAACTGTTTTTT. Protein sequence: CASSVLGTGEKLFF.

This chain links TRBV7-8 with TRBJ2-2; 15 bases agree with TRBD2. Germline CDR1 SGHVS, CDR2 FQNEAQ. V gave up 2 bases and J gave up 6 bases; unmatched junction bases: 13. The length of the CDR3 is 20 residues. The CDR3: CASSLYLSGLAGGGSGELFF. CDR3 sequence (DNA): TGTGCCAGCAGCTTATACCTTAGTGGACTAGCGGGAGGGGGGTCCGGGGAGCTGTTTTTT.

CDR3 loop: CASRLKGATGELFF. DNA of the CDR3: TGTGCCAGCAGGCTGAAAGGGGCCACCGGGGAGCTGTTTTTT. The gene calls are TRBV6-5 and TRBJ2-2, with D perhaps TRBD1 (5 bases). Trimming removed 6 bases at V and 4 bases at J, with 12 bases between. This CDR3 has 14 residues. Germline-derived CDR1 and CDR2 are MNHEY and SVGAGI.

This chain uses TRBV5-5 with TRBJ2-7; D may be TRBD2 (6 bases). Germline loops: CDR1 SGHKS, CDR2 YYEKEE (reference sequence). The CDR3 has 15 amino acids. V was pared by 0 bases and J by 3 bases, with 13 bases between. Here the CDR3 DNA reads TGTGCCAGCAGCTTGGCTAGACGGGGGAACTACGAGCAGTACTTC. It is translated as CASSLARRGNYEQYF.

The rearrangement links TRBV21-1 to TRBJ1-4; the listed D gene, TRBD1, was not tested against the DNA. TRBV21-1 is an annotated pseudogene. The CDR3 extends over 16 amino acids. The chain's CDR3 is CASSKVKGHPNEKLFF. The CDR3 DNA follows: TGTGCCAGCAGCAAAGTAAAGGGGCACCCCAATGAAAAACTGTTTTTT.

The chain recombines TRBV15 with TRBJ2-1; D uncertain. CDR3 size: 15 residues. V was trimmed by 0 bases and J by 9 bases, leaving 15 bases between them. CDR1 and CDR2 from the germline V gene are LNHNV and YYDKDF (reference sequence). Here the CDR3 DNA reads TGTGCCACCAGCAGAGATTCCGTTCGGGTTGGTGAGCAGTTCTTC. Amino acids: CATSRDSVRVGEQFF.

V is TRBV5-1 and J is TRBJ2-3, with TRBD2 matching 14 bases. The CDR3 sequence is 18 residues long. The junction had 8 bases not matched to a gene; V was cut back by 1 base and J by 4 bases. Per the germline V gene, CDR1 is SGHRS and CDR2 is YFSETQ. For the CDR3, the DNA is TGCGCCAGCAGCTTGTCCCTGACTAGCGGGGGGGGGTCAGATACGCAGTATTTT. The encoded protein is CASSLSLTSGGGSDTQYF.

This sequence joins TRBV29-1 and TRBJ1-4; D is undetermined. V was cut by 4 bases and J by 4 bases, with 7 bases left in between. The CDR3 has 12 residues. Germline loops: CDR1 SQVTM, CDR2 ANQGSEA. DNA of the CDR3: TGCAGCGTTGTGGGGAGTAATGAAAAACTGTTTTTT. Translated: CSVVGSNEKLFF. The complete variable domain, with remaining parts taken from reference TRBV29-1 and TRBJ1-4, reads SAVISQKPSRDICQRGTSLTIQCQVDSQVTMMFWYRQQPGQSLTLIATANQGSEATYESGFVIDKFPISRPNLTFSTLTVSNMSPEDSSIYLCSVVGSNEKLFFGSGTQLSVL.

The V gene is TRBV5-1, the J gene TRBJ2-5, with TRBD2 identical over 7 bases. V gave up 3 bases and J gave up 5 bases; unmatched junction bases: 10. The CDR3 runs 15 residues. Germline V CDR1 and CDR2: SGHRS, YFSETQ. This CDR3 is CASSSSPGTIETQYF. The CDR3 DNA reads as TGCGCCAGCAGCTCTTCGCCCGGGACTATCGAGACCCAGTACTTC.

CDR3 in DNA: TGTGCCAGCTCACCACAGGGGGGGGACACTGAAGCTTTCTTT. Protein product: CASSPQGGDTEAFF. The rearrangement joins TRBV18 to TRBJ1-1, with D perhaps TRBD1 (6 bases). V lost 1 base, J lost 3 bases, and 9 bases lay in between. The CDR3 has 14 residues. Germline CDR1 and CDR2: KGHSH and LQKENI.

This clone was detected only a few times. This chain joins TRBV5-6 and TRBJ2-1; 8 bases fit TRBD2. V lost 4 bases, J lost 3 bases, and 12 bases stayed unmatched. CDR3 length equals 17 residues. Germline V CDR1 and CDR2: SGHDT, YYEEEE. DNA for the CDR3: TGTGCCAGCAGCCAAACCTTTAGCGGGATCGGCTACAATGAGCAGTTCTTC. Its protein product is CASSQTFSGIGYNEQFF.

The chain carries TRBV5-1 and TRBJ1-1; D perhaps matches TRBD1 (5 bases). The CDR3 is 15 amino acids. Per germline, CDR1 SGHRS and CDR2 YFSETQ. V gave up 0 bases and J gave up 1 base, with 10 bases separating them. The CDR3 loop reads CASSLAQGWNTEAFF. The CDR3, as DNA: TGCGCCAGCAGCTTGGCCCAGGGTTGGAACACTGAAGCTTTCTTT.

The chain joins TRBV11-2 to TRBJ2-2; D is uncertain. The CDR3 runs to 14 residues. Trimming pared 5 bases from V and 7 bases from J, leaving 14 bases between. Germline assignment: CDR1 SGHAT and CDR2 FQNNGV. The CDR3 region is CASSQIDPGGELFF. The CDR3 DNA follows: TGTGCCAGCAGCCAAATTGACCCGGGCGGGGAGCTGTTTTTT.